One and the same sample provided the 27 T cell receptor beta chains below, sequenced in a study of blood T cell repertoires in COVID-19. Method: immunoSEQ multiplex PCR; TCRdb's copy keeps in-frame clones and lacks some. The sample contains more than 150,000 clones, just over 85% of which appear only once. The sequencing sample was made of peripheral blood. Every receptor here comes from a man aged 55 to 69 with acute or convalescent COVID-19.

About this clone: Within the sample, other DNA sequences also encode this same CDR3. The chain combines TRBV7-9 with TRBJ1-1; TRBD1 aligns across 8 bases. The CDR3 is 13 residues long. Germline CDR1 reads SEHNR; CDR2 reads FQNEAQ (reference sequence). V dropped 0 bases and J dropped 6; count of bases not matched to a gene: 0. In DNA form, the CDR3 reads TGTGCCAGCAGCTTAGCACAGGGGGCTGAAGCTTTCTTT. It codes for CASSLAQGAEAFF.

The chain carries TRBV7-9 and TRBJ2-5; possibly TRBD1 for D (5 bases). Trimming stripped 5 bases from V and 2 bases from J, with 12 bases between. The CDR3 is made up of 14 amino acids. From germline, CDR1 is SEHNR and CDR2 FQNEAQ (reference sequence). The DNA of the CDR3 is TGTGCCAGCAGCCCGCCGGACACGCAAGAGACCCAGTACTTC. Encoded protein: CASSPPDTQETQYF.

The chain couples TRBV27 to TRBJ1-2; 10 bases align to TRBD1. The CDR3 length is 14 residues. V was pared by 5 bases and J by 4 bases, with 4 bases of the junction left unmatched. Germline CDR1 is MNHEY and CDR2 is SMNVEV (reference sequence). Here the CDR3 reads CASSRGQGVYGYTF. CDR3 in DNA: TGTGCCAGCAGTCGAGGACAGGGGGTCTATGGCTACACCTTC.

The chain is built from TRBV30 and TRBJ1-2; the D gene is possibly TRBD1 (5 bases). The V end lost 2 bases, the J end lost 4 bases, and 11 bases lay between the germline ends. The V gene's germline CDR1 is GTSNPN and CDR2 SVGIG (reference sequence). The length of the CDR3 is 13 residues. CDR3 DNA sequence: TGTGCCTGGAGTTGGGAGGGGATCTATGGCTACACCTTC. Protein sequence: CAWSWEGIYGYTF.

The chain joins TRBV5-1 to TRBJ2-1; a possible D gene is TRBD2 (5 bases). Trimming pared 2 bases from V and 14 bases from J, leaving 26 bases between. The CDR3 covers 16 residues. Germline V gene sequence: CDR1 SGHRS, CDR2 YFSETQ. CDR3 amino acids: CASSFLPTSGLGSKFF. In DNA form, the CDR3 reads TGCGCCAGCAGCTTTCTACCTACCTCTGGGTTAGGGAGTAAGTTCTTC.

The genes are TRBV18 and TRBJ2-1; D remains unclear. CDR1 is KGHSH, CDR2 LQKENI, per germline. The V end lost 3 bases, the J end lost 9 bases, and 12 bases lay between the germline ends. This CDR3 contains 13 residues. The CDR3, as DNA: TGTGCCAGCTCACCGCTAGTGTCGGTTGAGCAGTTCTTC. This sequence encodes CASSPLVSVEQFF. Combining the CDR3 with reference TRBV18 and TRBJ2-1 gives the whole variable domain NAGVMQNPRHLVRRRGQEARLRCSPMKGHSHVYWYRQLPEEGLKFMVYLQKENIIDESGMPKERFSAEFPKEGPSILRIQQVVRGDSAAYFCASSPLVSVEQFFGPGTRLTVL.

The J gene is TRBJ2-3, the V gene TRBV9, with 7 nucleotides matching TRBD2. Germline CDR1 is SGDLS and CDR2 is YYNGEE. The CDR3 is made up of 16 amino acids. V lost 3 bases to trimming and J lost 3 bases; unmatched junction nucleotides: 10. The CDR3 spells CASSAVAGRGTDTQYF. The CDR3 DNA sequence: TGTGCCAGCAGCGCAGTAGCGGGTCGAGGGACAGATACGCAGTATTTT. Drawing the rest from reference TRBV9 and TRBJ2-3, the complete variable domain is DSGVTQTPKHLITATGQRVTLRCSPRSGDLSVYWYQQSLDQGLQFLIQYYNGEERAKGNILERFSAQQFPDLHSELNLSSLELGDSALYFCASSAVAGRGTDTQYFGPGTRLTVL.

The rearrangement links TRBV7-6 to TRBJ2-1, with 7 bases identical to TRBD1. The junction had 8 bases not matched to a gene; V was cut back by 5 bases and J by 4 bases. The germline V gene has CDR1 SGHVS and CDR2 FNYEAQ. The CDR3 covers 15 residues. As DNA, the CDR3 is TGTGCCAGCAGCCCTTGGCAGGGGGTATACAATGAGCAGTTCTTC. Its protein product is CASSPWQGVYNEQFF.

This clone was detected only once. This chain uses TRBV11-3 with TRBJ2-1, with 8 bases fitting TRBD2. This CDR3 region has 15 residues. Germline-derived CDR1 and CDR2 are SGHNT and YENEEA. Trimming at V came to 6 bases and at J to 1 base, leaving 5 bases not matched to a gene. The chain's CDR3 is CASSPSGRSYNEQFF. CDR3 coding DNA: TGTGCCAGCAGTCCCAGCGGGAGATCCTACAATGAGCAGTTCTTC.

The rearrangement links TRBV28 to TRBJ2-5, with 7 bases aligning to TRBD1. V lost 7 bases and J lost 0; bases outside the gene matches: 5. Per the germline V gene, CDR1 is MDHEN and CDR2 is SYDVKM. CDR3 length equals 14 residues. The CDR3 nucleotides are TGTGCCAGCAAATCAGGGGGATACCAAGAGACCCAGTACTTC. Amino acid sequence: CASKSGGYQETQYF.

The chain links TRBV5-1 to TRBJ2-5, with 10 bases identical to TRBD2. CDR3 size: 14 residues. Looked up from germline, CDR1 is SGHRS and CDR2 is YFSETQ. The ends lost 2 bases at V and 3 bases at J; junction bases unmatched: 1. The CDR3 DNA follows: TGCGCCAGCAGCTTCGGGACTAGCGAAGAGACCCAGTACTTC. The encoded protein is CASSFGTSEETQYF.

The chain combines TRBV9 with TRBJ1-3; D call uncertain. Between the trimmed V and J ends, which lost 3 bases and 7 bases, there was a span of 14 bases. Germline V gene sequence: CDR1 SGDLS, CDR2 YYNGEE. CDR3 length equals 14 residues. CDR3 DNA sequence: TGTGCCAGCAGCGCGGAAGTGGGAGGGAACACCATATATTTT. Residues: CASSAEVGGNTIYF.

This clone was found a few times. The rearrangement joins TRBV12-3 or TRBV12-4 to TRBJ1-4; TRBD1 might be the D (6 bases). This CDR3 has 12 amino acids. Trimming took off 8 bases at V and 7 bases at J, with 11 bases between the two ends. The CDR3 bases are TGTGCCAGCGGGGGGGGCGGTGAAAAACTGTTTTTT. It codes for CASGGGGEKLFF.

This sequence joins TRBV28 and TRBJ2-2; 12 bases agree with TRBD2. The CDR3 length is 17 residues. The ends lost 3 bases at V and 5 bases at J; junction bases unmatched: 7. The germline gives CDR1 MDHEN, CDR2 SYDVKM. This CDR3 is CASSFLLAGGVTGELFF. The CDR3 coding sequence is TGTGCCAGCAGTTTCTTACTAGCGGGAGGCGTGACCGGGGAGCTGTTTTTT.

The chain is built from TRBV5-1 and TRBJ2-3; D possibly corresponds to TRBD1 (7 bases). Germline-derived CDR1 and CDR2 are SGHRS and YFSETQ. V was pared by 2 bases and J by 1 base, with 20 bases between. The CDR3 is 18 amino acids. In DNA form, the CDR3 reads TGCGCCAGCAGCTTTGGGTTGAGGCAGGGGGGCCGCACAGATACGCAGTATTTT. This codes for CASSFGLRQGGRTDTQYF.

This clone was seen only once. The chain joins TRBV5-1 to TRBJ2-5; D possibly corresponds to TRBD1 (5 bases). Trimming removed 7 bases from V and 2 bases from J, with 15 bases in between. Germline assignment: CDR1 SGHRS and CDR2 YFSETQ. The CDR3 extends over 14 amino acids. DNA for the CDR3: TGCGCCAGCTCTATAACAGGTTTACAAGAGACCCAGTACTTC. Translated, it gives CASSITGLQETQYF.

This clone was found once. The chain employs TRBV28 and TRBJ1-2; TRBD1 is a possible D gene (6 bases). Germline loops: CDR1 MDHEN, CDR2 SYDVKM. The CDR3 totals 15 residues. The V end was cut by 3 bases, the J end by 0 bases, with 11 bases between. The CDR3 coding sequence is TGTGCCAGCAGTTTGGACGACAGGACTAACTATGGCTACACCTTC. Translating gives CASSLDDRTNYGYTF.

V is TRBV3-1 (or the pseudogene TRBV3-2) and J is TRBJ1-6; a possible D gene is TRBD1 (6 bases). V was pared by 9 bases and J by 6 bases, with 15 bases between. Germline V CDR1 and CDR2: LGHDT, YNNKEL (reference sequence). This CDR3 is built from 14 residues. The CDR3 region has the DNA TGTGCCAGTCTTCAGGGGAATTCTAATTCACCCCTCCACTTT. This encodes CASLQGNSNSPLHF.

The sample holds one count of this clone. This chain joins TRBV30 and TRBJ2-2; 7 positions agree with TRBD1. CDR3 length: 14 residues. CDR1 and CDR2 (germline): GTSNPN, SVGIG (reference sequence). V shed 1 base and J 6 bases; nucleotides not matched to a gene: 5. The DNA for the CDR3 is TGTGCCTGGAGTGAGGGTAGGGGGCCCGGGGAGCTGTTTTTT. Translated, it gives CAWSEGRGPGELFF.

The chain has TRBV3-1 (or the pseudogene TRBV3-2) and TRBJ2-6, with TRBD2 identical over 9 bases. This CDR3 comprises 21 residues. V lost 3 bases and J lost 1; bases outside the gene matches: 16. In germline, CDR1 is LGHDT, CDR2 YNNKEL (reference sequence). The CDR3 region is CASSHGIAGEYNNSGANVLTF. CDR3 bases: TGTGCCAGCAGCCATGGGATAGCGGGAGAGTATAATAATTCTGGGGCCAACGTCCTGACTTTC.

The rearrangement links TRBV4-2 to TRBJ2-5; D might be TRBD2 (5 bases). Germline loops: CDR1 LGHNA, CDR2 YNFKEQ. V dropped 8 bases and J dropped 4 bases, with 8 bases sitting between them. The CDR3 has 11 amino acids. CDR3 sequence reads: CASGRGETQYF. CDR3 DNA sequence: TGTGCCAGCGGGAGAGGAGAGACCCAGTACTTC.

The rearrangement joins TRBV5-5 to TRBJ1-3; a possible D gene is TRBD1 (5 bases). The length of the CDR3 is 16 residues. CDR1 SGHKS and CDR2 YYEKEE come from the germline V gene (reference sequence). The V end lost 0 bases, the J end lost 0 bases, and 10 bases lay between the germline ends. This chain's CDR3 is CASSLARDSSGNTIYF. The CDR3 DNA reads TGTGCCAGCAGCTTGGCCAGGGATAGCTCTGGAAACACCATATATTTT. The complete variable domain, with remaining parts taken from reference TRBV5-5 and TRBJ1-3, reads DAGVTQSPTHLIKTRGQQVTLRCSPISGHKSVSWYQQVLGQGPQFIFQYYEKEERGRGNFPDRFSARQFPNYSSELNVNALLLGDSALYLCASSLARDSSGNTIYFGEGSWLTVV.

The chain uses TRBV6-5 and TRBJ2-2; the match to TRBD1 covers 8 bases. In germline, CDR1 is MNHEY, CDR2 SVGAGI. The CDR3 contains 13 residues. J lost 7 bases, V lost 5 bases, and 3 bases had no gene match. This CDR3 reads CASSQGAGGELFF. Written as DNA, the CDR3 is TGTGCCAGCAGTCAGGGGGCGGGCGGGGAGCTGTTTTTT.

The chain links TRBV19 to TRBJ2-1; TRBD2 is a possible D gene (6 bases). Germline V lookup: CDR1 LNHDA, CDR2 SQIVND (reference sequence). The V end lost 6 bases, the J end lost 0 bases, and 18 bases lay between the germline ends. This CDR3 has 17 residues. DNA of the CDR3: TGTGCCAGTAGCTTCATGTCGGGGGAGAGCTCCTACAATGAGCAGTTCTTC. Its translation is CASSFMSGESSYNEQFF.

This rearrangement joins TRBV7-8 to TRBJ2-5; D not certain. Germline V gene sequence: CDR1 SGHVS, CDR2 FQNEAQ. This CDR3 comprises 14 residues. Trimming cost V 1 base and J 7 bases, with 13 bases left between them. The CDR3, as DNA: TGTGCCAGCAGCTTAGGTACCGGAACGGGGACCCAGTACTTC. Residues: CASSLGTGTGTQYF.

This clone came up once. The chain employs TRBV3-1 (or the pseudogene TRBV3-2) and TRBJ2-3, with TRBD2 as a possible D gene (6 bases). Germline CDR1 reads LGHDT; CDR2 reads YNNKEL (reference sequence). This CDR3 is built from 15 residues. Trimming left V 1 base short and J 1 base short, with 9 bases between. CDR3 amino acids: CASSQVGSGTDTQYF. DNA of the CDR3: TGTGCCAGCAGCCAAGTCGGGAGTGGCACAGATACGCAGTATTTT.

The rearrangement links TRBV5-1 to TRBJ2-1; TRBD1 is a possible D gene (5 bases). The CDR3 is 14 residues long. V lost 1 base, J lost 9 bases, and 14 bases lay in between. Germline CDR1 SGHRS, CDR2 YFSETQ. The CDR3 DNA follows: TGCGCCAGCAGCTTGAGGCAGGGTTCGAGTGAGCAGTTCTTC. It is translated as CASSLRQGSSEQFF.